A single sample gave rise to the 15 T cell receptor beta chains below, sequenced in a study of T cell repertoires in ileal Crohn's disease. Libraries were prepared by immunoSEQ multiplex PCR; TCRdb keeps only in-frame clonotypes and omits some of them. This table has more than 50,000 clones, approximately 88% appearing once. Time point noted: neoterminal ileum biopsy at postoperative endoscopy, about 6 months after surgery. The specimen sequenced was ileal tissue. Every receptor here comes from an adult with Crohn's disease.

This chain uses TRBV18 with TRBJ2-1, with no clear D. Germline values: CDR1 KGHSH, CDR2 LQKENI. This CDR3 is built from 15 residues. The ends were cut back, 1 base at V and 8 bases at J, with 15 bases in the middle. The CDR3 DNA follows: TGTGCCAGCTCACCACGGGTTGGCGGTGTCGATGAGCAGTTCTTC. Protein sequence: CASSPRVGGVDEQFF.

The DNA of the CDR3 is TGTGCCAGCACATTACAGCTTAGCAATCAGCCCCAGCATTTT. Translation gives CASTLQLSNQPQHF. The chain joins TRBV6-1 to TRBJ1-5; D gene uncertain. Trimming took off 7 bases at V and 0 bases at J, with 10 bases between the two ends. This CDR3 contains 14 residues. Germline V lookup: CDR1 MNHNS, CDR2 SASEGT.

V usage is TRBV4-2 and J usage is TRBJ1-2, with 9 bases matching TRBD1. Unmatched junction bases numbered 6, after V lost 8 bases and J lost 11 bases. The germline gives CDR1 LGHNA, CDR2 YNFKEQ. The CDR3 contains 11 residues. The CDR3 region is CASLGQGVYTF. CDR3 DNA: TGTGCCAGCCTGGGACAGGGTGTATACACCTTC.

The rearrangement links TRBV5-4 to TRBJ2-1; 8 nucleotides line up with TRBD2. Losses at the gene ends were 4 bases for V and 13 bases for J; bases not matched to a gene: 13. The germline V gene encodes CDR1 SGHNT and CDR2 YYREEE (reference sequence). CDR3 length: 14 residues. For the CDR3, the DNA is TGTGCCAGCAGCCCTCAAACCCTTAGCGGGATTCAGTTCTTC. Translating gives CASSPQTLSGIQFF.

V is TRBV7-9 and J is TRBJ1-2; TRBD1 might be the D (5 bases). Trimming pared 0 bases from V and 0 bases from J, leaving 14 bases between. Germline values: CDR1 SEHNR, CDR2 FQNEAQ (reference sequence). This CDR3 region has 17 residues. The CDR3 DNA is TGTGCCAGCAGCTTAGCAGAGGGACTCCAAGCTAACTATGGCTACACCTTC. Translating it yields CASSLAEGLQANYGYTF.

The chain links TRBV6-5 to TRBJ2-5; D call uncertain. The CDR3 is made up of 11 amino acids. Germline V gene sequence: CDR1 MNHEY, CDR2 SVGAGI. V shed 0 bases and J shed 8 bases, with 4 bases lying between them. CDR3 protein: CASSYSTTQYF. The CDR3 DNA is TGTGCCAGCAGTTACTCGACAACCCAGTACTTC.

The chain carries TRBV18 and TRBJ2-7; TRBD2 is a possible D gene (5 bases). Between the trimmed V and J ends, which lost 2 bases and 6 bases, there was a span of 20 bases. In germline, CDR1 is KGHSH, CDR2 LQKENI. This CDR3 is 16 amino acids long. This CDR3 reads CASSPELVRGIREQYF. The CDR3 DNA reads as TGTGCCAGCTCACCAGAATTGGTCCGAGGGATTCGCGAGCAGTACTTC. Variable domain in full (rest from reference TRBV18 and TRBJ2-7): NAGVMQNPRHLVRRRGQEARLRCSPMKGHSHVYWYRQLPEEGLKFMVYLQKENIIDESGMPKERFSAEFPKEGPSILRIQQVVRGDSAAYFCASSPELVRGIREQYFGPGTRLTVT.

The V gene is TRBV11-1, the J gene TRBJ2-7; D unclear. The length of the CDR3 is 13 residues. The germline V and J ends were trimmed by 6 bases and 0 bases, with 9 bases remaining between them. From germline, CDR1 is SGHAT and CDR2 FQDESV (reference sequence). The CDR3 nucleotides read TGTGCCAGCAGTTCAAGGAGCTCCTACGAGCAGTACTTC. Encoded protein: CASSSRSSYEQYF.

In this sample, this clone turned up a few times. The CDR3 loop reads CASSLGAGGYTF. CDR3 in DNA: TGTGCCAGCAGCTTGGGTGCAGGGGGCTACACCTTC. This rearrangement joins TRBV5-4 to TRBJ1-2, with D perhaps matching TRBD1 (5 bases). CDR3 size: 12 residues. The V gene lost 0 bases and the J gene lost 8 bases, with 8 bases spanning the gap. The germline V gene encodes CDR1 SGHNT and CDR2 YYREEE (reference sequence).

This chain uses TRBV6-1 with TRBJ2-2; maybe TRBD1 (5 bases). The CDR3 runs 14 residues. Germline CDR1 reads MNHNS; CDR2 reads SASEGT. V lost 6 bases and J 4 bases, leaving 12 bases between the germline ends. The CDR3: CASRKGLTTGELFF. The CDR3 region has the DNA TGTGCCAGCAGAAAGGGGCTCACCACCGGGGAGCTGTTTTTT.

The genes are TRBV5-1 and TRBJ1-2, with 7 bases lining up with TRBD1. Germline V gene sequence: CDR1 SGHRS, CDR2 YFSETQ. The J segment lost 4 bases and the V segment lost 4 bases, leaving 16 bases of the junction unmatched. The CDR3 extends over 17 amino acids. The CDR3 DNA sequence: TGCGCCAGCAGCCCGGTGGTTGAGGGGGCTCTAAGCTATGGCTACACCTTC. Amino acids: CASSPVVEGALSYGYTF.

The chain recombines TRBV5-4 with TRBJ2-3, with D possibly matching TRBD1 (6 bases). Germline-derived CDR1 and CDR2 are SGHNT and YYREEE (reference sequence). V was clipped by 1 base and J by 1 base, with 13 bases between them. The CDR3 spans 16 residues. The CDR3 bases are TGTGCCAGCAGCTTGAGGTCGACAGGCCGCACAGATACGCAGTATTTT. This encodes CASSLRSTGRTDTQYF.

By sample share, this clone is medium-sized. V gene TRBV19 combines with J gene TRBJ1-2; 9 positions agree with TRBD1. After removal of 5 bases from V and 4 bases from J, the junction contained 5 bases not matched to a gene. Germline V gene sequence: CDR1 LNHDA, CDR2 SQIVND (reference sequence). The length of the CDR3 is 14 residues. The DNA for the CDR3 is TGTGCCAGTAGTCTCCTGACAGGGGGCTATGGCTACACCTTC. It codes for CASSLLTGGYGYTF.

The chain combines TRBV7-2 with TRBJ2-1; D is uncertain. V was shortened by 3 bases and J by 0 bases, with 9 bases between the two germline ends. Germline loops: CDR1 SGHTA, CDR2 FQGNSA. The CDR3 totals 15 residues. The CDR3: CASSFQASSYNEQFF. The CDR3 bases are TGTGCCAGCAGCTTTCAGGCGAGCTCCTACAATGAGCAGTTCTTC.

J is TRBJ2-4 and V is TRBV29-1; TRBD1 is a possible D gene (5 bases). This CDR3 has 15 amino acids. Per the germline V gene, CDR1 is SQVTM and CDR2 is ANQGSEA. Trimming left V 1 base short and J 1 base short, with 11 bases between. CDR3 DNA: TGCAGCGTTGAAGTGGGCAGGGTGGCCAAAAACATTCAGTACTTC. Amino acid sequence: CSVEVGRVAKNIQYF. The full variable domain, with the rest looked up from reference TRBV29-1 and TRBJ2-4, is SAVISQKPSRDICQRGTSLTIQCQVDSQVTMMFWYRQQPGQSLTLIATANQGSEATYESGFVIDKFPISRPNLTFSTLTVSNMSPEDSSIYLCSVEVGRVAKNIQYFGAGTRLSVL.